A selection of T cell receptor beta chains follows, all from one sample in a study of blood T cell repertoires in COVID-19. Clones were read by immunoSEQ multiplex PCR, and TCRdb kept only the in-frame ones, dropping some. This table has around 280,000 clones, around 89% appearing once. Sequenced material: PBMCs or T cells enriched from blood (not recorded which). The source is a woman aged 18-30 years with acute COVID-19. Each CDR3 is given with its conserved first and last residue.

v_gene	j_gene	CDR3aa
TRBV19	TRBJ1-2	CASSMQGYYGYTF
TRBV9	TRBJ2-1	CASSVGLAEYNEQFF
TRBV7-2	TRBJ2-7	CASWGGDYEQYF
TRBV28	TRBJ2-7	CASSPYSGRANSYYEQYF
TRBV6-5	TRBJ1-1	CASSPRRSSNTEAFF
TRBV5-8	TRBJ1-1	CASSWGQGTNTEAFF
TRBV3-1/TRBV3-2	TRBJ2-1	CASRSQASGIPEQFF
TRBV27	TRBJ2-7	CASSFTGAVSTYEQYF
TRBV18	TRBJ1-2	CASSPSRITNYGYTF
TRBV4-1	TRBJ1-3	CASSQFPTRDSGNTIYF
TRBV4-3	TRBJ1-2	CASSQGATERYGYTF
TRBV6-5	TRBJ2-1	CASSSGTGEFF
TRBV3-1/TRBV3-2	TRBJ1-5	CASSLGTAKNQPQHF
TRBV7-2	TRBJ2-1	CASSTRSSYNEQFF
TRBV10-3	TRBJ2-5	CAISMQGARETQYF
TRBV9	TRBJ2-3	CASSARTSGSRDTQYF
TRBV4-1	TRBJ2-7	CASSGRDYEQYF
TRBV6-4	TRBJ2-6	CASSDGSASGANVLTF
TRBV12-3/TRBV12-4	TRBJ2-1	CASMREWNEQFF
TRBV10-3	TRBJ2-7	CAIRPAGNTYEQYF
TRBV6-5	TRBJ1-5	CASRQQGATGQPQHF
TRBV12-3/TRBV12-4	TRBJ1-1	CASGVVNTEAFF
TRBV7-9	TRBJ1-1	CASRPRQALNTEAFF
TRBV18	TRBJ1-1	CASSPLNEGNTEAFF
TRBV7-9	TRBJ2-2	CASSRGQGPSTGELFF
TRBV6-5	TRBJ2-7	CASSPGTGLSYEQYF
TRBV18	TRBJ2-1	CASSPNSQTGTYNEQFF
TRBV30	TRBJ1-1	CAWRGGGTEAFF
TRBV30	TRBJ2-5	CAWRGLSALGQETQYF
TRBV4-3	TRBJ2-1	CASSQERLAGGPVDEQFF